The clone carrying this TCR beta chain was counted at least ten times. This sample is part of a study of T-cell reconstitution after alpha-beta-depleted transplantation in children. Unique molecular identifiers were incorporated when the TCRbeta library was constructed. TCRdb recomputed calls from the PCR reads with MiXCR, one row per CDR3 protein. The profile covers about 360,000 distinct CDR3 sequences, with 10% to 15% appearing a single time and about 4.5% taken by the ten largest. The V and J ends lost 4 bases and 6 bases respectively, with 16 bases between them. Looked up from germline, CDR1 is LGHDT and CDR2 is YNNKEL (reference sequence). The CDR3 runs to 15 residues.

The sample was PBMCs, taken from the stem cell graft. The V call is TRBV3-1, the J call TRBJ1-3; TRBD1 might be the D (6 bases). The origin of this receptor is a human donor who donated a stem cell graft to a child with Fanconi anemia. For the CDR3, the DNA is TGTGCCAGCAGCCCGTTACAGGGCGGCGAAAACACCATATATTTT. Translation: CASSPLQGGENTIYF.